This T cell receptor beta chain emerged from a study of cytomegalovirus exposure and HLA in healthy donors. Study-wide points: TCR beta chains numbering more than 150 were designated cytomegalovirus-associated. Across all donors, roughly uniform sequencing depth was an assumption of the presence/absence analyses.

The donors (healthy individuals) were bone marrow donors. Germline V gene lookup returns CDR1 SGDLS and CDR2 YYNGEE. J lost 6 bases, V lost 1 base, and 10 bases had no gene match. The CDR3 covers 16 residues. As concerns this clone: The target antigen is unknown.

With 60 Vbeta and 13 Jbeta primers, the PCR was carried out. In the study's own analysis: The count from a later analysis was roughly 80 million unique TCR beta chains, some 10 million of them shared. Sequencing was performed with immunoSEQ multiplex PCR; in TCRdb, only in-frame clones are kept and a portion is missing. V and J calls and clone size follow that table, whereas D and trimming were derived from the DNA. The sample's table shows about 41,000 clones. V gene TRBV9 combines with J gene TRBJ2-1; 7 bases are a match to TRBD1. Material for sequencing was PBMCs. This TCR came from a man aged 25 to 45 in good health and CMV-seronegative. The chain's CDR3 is CASSVSGQVLPNEQFF. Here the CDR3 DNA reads TGTGCCAGCAGCGTATCTGGACAGGTCCTTCCCAATGAGCAGTTCTTC.